The T cell receptor beta chain described here comes from a study of early T cells in non-severe SARS-CoV-2 infection. The CDR3 spans 14 residues. Germline CDR1 reads SGDLS; CDR2 reads YYNGEE. V was cut by 0 bases and J by 4 bases, with 10 bases left in between. The TCR library protocol was used to attach unique molecular identifiers. These identifiers were attached to individual cDNA molecules. TCRdb reprocessed the 5' RACE reads with MiXCR, giving one entry per CDR3 protein. Here the sample spans tens of thousands of distinct CDR3 sequences, approximately 10% being singletons. The chain employs TRBV9 and TRBJ2-5; D is undetermined. Source: whole blood, taken at baseline. The sequence was obtained from an adult who was a healthcare worker with PCR-confirmed SARS-CoV-2 infection or an uninfected control (not recorded which). CDR3 region: CASSVAGGSETQYF. For the CDR3, the DNA is TGTGCCAGCAGCGTAGCAGGCGGCTCAGAGACCCAGTACTTC.